This TCR beta chain originates from a study of shared clonotypes between healthy human individuals. TCRdb keeps only in-frame clones here, not all; method: immunoSEQ multiplex PCR. The sample holds around 550,000 clones; 96% are singletons and the top ten take approximately 0.062%. The CDR3 spans 14 residues. Per germline, CDR1 MNHNY and CDR2 SVGAGI (reference sequence). The V gene end was trimmed by 8 bases and the J gene end by 8 bases; junction bases not matched to a gene: 9. The chain is built from TRBV6-6 and TRBJ1-6; 7 bases match TRBD1. This TCR was sampled from a woman aged 25 to 39 in good health. Sequencing was performed on naive CD4+ T cells sorted from blood. The subset is: CD45RA+ positively selected. The CDR3 is CASATGALDSPLHF. The CDR3 DNA reads as TGTGCCAGCGCTACAGGGGCCCTAGATTCACCCCTCCACTTT.